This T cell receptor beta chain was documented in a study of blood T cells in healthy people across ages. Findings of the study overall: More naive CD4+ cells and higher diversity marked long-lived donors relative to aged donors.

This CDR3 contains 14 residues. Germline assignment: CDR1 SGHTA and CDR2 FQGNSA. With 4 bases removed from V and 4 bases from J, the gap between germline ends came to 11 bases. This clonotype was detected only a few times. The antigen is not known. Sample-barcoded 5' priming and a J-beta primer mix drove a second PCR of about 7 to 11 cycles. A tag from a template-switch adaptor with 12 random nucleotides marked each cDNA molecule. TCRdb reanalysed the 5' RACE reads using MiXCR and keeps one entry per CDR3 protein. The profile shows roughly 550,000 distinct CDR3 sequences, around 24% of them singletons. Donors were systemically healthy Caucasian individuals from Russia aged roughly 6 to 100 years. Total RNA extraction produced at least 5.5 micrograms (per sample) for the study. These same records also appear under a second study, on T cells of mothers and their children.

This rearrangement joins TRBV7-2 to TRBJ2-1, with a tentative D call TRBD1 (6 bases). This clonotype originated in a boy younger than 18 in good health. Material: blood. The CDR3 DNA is TGTGCCAGCAGCTGGGTGGGGGCTTACAATGAGCAGTTCTTC. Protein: CASSWVGAYNEQFF.